Below, one T cell receptor beta chain is given with its context. This sample is drawn from a study of OX40 agonist ivuxolimab in advanced cancers. Data came from immunoSEQ multiplex PCR; TCRdb stores just in-frame clones and leaves some out. The data contain 70,000 to 80,000 clones, about 90% of them singletons. The CDR3 extends over 12 amino acids. In germline, CDR1 is MNHNY, CDR2 SVGAGI (reference sequence). V shed 7 bases, J shed 7 bases, and the junction held 4 bases outside the gene matches. The chain carries TRBV6-6 and TRBJ2-1; TRBD2 agrees at 7 bases. The sequences come from CD4+ or CD8+ T cells sorted from blood, collected in a trial of the OX40 agonist ivuxolimab. The receptor was isolated from an adult with an advanced solid tumor such as melanoma, head and neck, liver or kidney cancer. The chain's CDR3 is CASNPAGNEQFF. The CDR3 DNA reads TGTGCCAGCAACCCAGCGGGGAATGAGCAGTTCTTC.